These 30 T cell receptor beta chains came from one sample sequenced in a study of OX40 agonist ivuxolimab in advanced cancers. Some clones are missing from TCRdb's copy, which holds only in-frame ones; the method was immunoSEQ multiplex PCR. Of approximately 72,000 clones listed, 70% to 90% are singletons. The source material was CD4+ or CD8+ T cells sorted from blood, sampled in a trial of the OX40 agonist ivuxolimab. These receptors all come from an adult with an advanced solid tumor such as melanoma, head and neck, liver or kidney cancer.

The V and J genes are TRBV25-1 and TRBJ1-1, with 9 nucleotides matching TRBD1. The CDR3 loop spans 14 amino acids. The V gene's germline CDR1 is MGHDK and CDR2 SYGVNS. The trim removed 5 bases at V and 4 bases at J, leaving 5 bases unmatched. The CDR3 bases are TGTGCCAGCAGTCCGGGACAGGGTCCCACTGAAGCTTTCTTT. Its protein is CASSPGQGPTEAFF.

This clone showed up just a few times. V gene TRBV18 combines with J gene TRBJ2-5, with D tentatively TRBD2 (6 bases). The CDR3 has 14 amino acids. Germline V gene lookup returns CDR1 KGHSH and CDR2 LQKENI. Trimming shortened V by 5 bases and J by 1 base, and 11 bases separated the two germline ends. Written as DNA, the CDR3 is TGTGCCAGCTCAGCGGGACTCTCCCAAGAGACCCAGTACTTC. Amino acids: CASSAGLSQETQYF.

The chain couples TRBV10-3 to TRBJ2-3; TRBD1 might be the D (6 bases). CDR3 length: 12 amino acids. The ends were cut back, 7 bases at V and 3 bases at J, with 8 bases in the middle. Germline lookup yields CDR1 ENHRY and CDR2 SYGVKD. CDR3 sequence reads: CAITDRTDTQYF. CDR3 bases: TGTGCCATCACCGACAGGACAGATACGCAGTATTTT.

The gene calls are TRBV7-6 and TRBJ2-7; 11 positions match TRBD1. J gave up 5 bases and V 5 bases, and 8 bases lay outside the gene matches. The germline gives CDR1 SGHVS, CDR2 FNYEAQ. The CDR3 spans 15 residues. As DNA, the CDR3 is TGTGCCAGCAGCGCGCGCCGGGACAGGGGGAACGAGCAGTACTTC. Residues: CASSARRDRGNEQYF.

This CDR3 is CASSETGNYGYTF. The CDR3 nucleotides read TGTGCCAGCAGTGAAACAGGGAACTATGGCTACACCTTC. V is TRBV6-5 and J is TRBJ1-2; D is possibly TRBD1 (6 bases). V lost 5 bases, J lost 2 bases, and 9 bases lay in between. CDR1 and CDR2 from the germline V gene are MNHEY and SVGAGI. The CDR3 consists of 13 residues.

This clone came up once. Mismatch with germline at one junction end may stem from a read error. The chain couples TRBV18 to TRBJ2-7, with unresolved D. The CDR3 loop spans 14 amino acids. Germline-derived CDR1 and CDR2 are KGHSH and LQKENI. The CDR3 DNA reads as TGTGCCAGCTCGTATAGTAGTGCGCAGAGCAAAGAGAACTTC. Its protein product is CASSYSSAQSKENF.

This rearrangement joins TRBV4-1 to TRBJ2-1; 10 bases agree with TRBD2. Looked up from germline, CDR1 is MGHRA and CDR2 is YSYEKL. The CDR3 runs to 17 residues. After removal of 1 base from V and 9 bases from J, the junction contained 12 bases not matched to a gene. CDR3 coding DNA: TGCGCCAGCAGCCAAGGGAGAGCTAGCGGGAGTAACGGTGAGCAGTTCTTC. Encoded protein: CASSQGRASGSNGEQFF.

V gene TRBV7-7 combines with J gene TRBJ2-6, with D perhaps TRBD1 (6 bases). The CDR3 is 18 residues long. The V end lost 5 bases, the J end lost 5 bases, and 22 bases lay between the germline ends. Germline CDR1 is SSHAT and CDR2 is FNYEAQ (reference sequence). In nucleotides, the CDR3 is TGTGCCAGCAGCAGGGGGTTAATGCCACAAAGTCGGGCCAACGTCCTGACTTTC. Translated: CASSRGLMPQSRANVLTF.

The chain uses TRBV29-1 and TRBJ1-1; D is possibly TRBD1 (6 bases). The CDR3 extends over 15 amino acids. V dropped 1 base and J dropped 6 bases, with 18 bases sitting between them. Per the germline V gene, CDR1 is SQVTM and CDR2 is ANQGSEA. The CDR3 DNA reads as TGCAGCGTTGAAGTCCCGATTACAGGGCGCTCTGAAGCTTTCTTT. Encoded protein: CSVEVPITGRSEAFF.

This rearrangement joins TRBV28 to TRBJ2-3, with TRBD2 identical over 10 bases. This CDR3 is built from 14 residues. Germline lookup yields CDR1 MDHEN and CDR2 SYDVKM. V was clipped by 10 bases and J by 5 bases; unmatched bases: 9. CDR3 region: CATLPAGGRDTQYF. The CDR3 DNA is TGTGCCACTTTGCCAGCGGGAGGGCGAGATACGCAGTATTTT.

The chain recombines TRBV6-5 with TRBJ1-2; D is unresolved. Trimming removed 0 bases from V and 6 bases from J, with 11 bases in between. From germline, CDR1 is MNHEY and CDR2 SVGAGI. The length of the CDR3 is 14 residues. For the CDR3, the DNA is TGTGCCAGCAGTTACTCGACCCAGCACAATGGCTACACCTTC. Translated: CASSYSTQHNGYTF.

This CDR3 reads CASSIVVGGQGLQETQYF. The CDR3 DNA reads as TGTGCCAGTAGTATAGTAGTGGGGGGACAGGGACTACAAGAGACCCAGTACTTC. The genes are TRBV19 and TRBJ2-5, with 9 nucleotides matching TRBD1. The V and J ends lost 1 base and 2 bases, in that order; junction bases with no gene match: 11. CDR1 LNHDA and CDR2 SQIVND come from the germline V gene (reference sequence). CDR3 size: 18 residues. The full variable domain, rest sourced from reference TRBV19 and TRBJ2-5, is DGGITQSPKYLFRKEGQNVTLSCEQNLNHDAMYWYRQDPGQGLRLIYYSQIVNDFQKGDIAEGYSVSREKKESFPLTVTSAQKNPTAFYLCASSIVVGGQGLQETQYFGPGTRLLVL.

The chain carries TRBV4-3 and TRBJ2-5; 9 nucleotides agree with TRBD1. The germline gives CDR1 LGHNA, CDR2 YSLEER. The CDR3 is made up of 14 amino acids. After removal of 3 bases from V and 6 bases from J, the junction contained 5 bases not matched to a gene. CDR3 nucleotides: TGCGCCAGCAGCCAGTACGGGACAGGGCAGACCCAGTACTTC. Amino acids: CASSQYGTGQTQYF.

This clone showed up just a few times. This chain connects TRBV19 to TRBJ1-5; unclear D gene. From germline, CDR1 is LNHDA and CDR2 SQIVND (reference sequence). The V end was cut by 9 bases, the J end by 6 bases, with 15 bases between. The CDR3 consists of 13 residues. The DNA for the CDR3 is TGTGCCAGCAGTCCCGGGGTAAGTCAGCCCCAGCATTTT. Encoded protein: CASSPGVSQPQHF.

The CDR3 reads CASSATSATGELFF. The CDR3 bases are TGTGCCAGCAGTGCCACTAGCGCCACCGGGGAGCTGTTTTTT. J is TRBJ2-2 and V is TRBV6-5; 7 positions match TRBD2. The CDR3 consists of 14 residues. Germline V lookup: CDR1 MNHEY, CDR2 SVGAGI. Trimming removed 5 bases from V and 4 bases from J; junction bases left unmatched: 4.

The rearrangement links TRBV7-8 to TRBJ1-1; perhaps TRBD1 as D (6 bases). V was cut by 4 bases and J by 1 base, with 7 bases left in between. The CDR3 consists of 13 residues. Germline CDR1 and CDR2: SGHVS and FQNEAQ. In DNA form, the CDR3 reads TGTGCCAGCAGCTGGACAGAGAACACTGAAGCTTTCTTT. It translates to CASSWTENTEAFF.

The V and J genes are TRBV7-9 and TRBJ1-3; no definite D call. CDR1 SEHNR and CDR2 FQNEAQ come from the germline V gene (reference sequence). This CDR3 has 14 residues. V gave up 4 bases and J gave up 4 bases, with 11 bases separating them. As DNA, the CDR3 is TGTGCCAGCAGCTCATTGAGTTCGGGAAACACCATATATTTT. It codes for CASSSLSSGNTIYF.

The rearrangement links TRBV7-2 to TRBJ1-3, with unresolved D. The CDR3 sequence is 13 residues long. Per germline, CDR1 SGHTA and CDR2 FQGNSA. The V and J ends lost 2 bases and 4 bases respectively, with 6 bases between them. The CDR3 is CASSLPGGNTIYF. Here the CDR3 DNA reads TGTGCCAGCAGCTTACCGGGCGGAAACACCATATATTTT. The full variable domain, rest sourced from reference TRBV7-2 and TRBJ1-3, is GAGVSQSPSNKVTEKGKDVELRCDPISGHTALYWYRQSLGQGLEFLIYFQGNSAPDKSGLPSDRFSAERTGGSVSTLTIQRTQQEDSAVYLCASSLPGGNTIYFGEGSWLTVV.

In its sample, this clone was seen once. DNA for the CDR3: TGTGCCAGCAGCTTCCCCGGGACCGACTATGGCTACACCTTC. Amino acids: CASSFPGTDYGYTF. The rearrangement uses TRBV5-4 and TRBJ1-2, with D maybe TRBD1 (5 bases). The ends were cut back, 2 bases at V and 3 bases at J, with 11 bases in the middle. The germline V gene has CDR1 SGHNT and CDR2 YYREEE (reference sequence). This CDR3 is built from 14 residues.

The CDR3 DNA follows: TGCGCCAGCAGCGTGGGTCCCCCAGATACGCAGTATTTT. As protein: CASSVGPPDTQYF. V and J are TRBV5-1 and TRBJ2-3, with D unclear. Trimming took 4 bases from V and 4 from J, leaving 10 bases between them. The germline V gene has CDR1 SGHRS and CDR2 YFSETQ. CDR3 length equals 13 residues.

This chain connects TRBV7-2 to TRBJ2-1; 9 bases match TRBD2. From germline, CDR1 is SGHTA and CDR2 FQGNSA. Trimming took 2 bases from V and 6 from J; bases not matched to a gene: 8. This CDR3 has 16 amino acids. The CDR3 here is CASSLQPAGGPNEQFF. In DNA form, the CDR3 reads TGTGCCAGCAGCTTACAGCCAGCGGGGGGTCCCAATGAGCAGTTCTTC.

This clone was observed once. This chain joins TRBV7-9 and TRBJ1-1; 10 bases line up with TRBD1. Trimming cost V 4 bases and J 1 base; bases outside gene matches: 6. Germline CDR1 is SEHNR and CDR2 is FQNEAQ (reference sequence). The CDR3 length is 16 residues. The CDR3 bases are TGTGCCAGCAGCTCCCGGGACAGGGGTTGGAACACTGAAGCTTTCTTT. Amino acid sequence: CASSSRDRGWNTEAFF.

Only a few counts were recorded for this clone. The V gene is TRBV5-1, the J gene TRBJ1-2; D remains unclear. Germline assignment: CDR1 SGHRS and CDR2 YFSETQ. The ends were cut back, 0 bases at V and 6 bases at J, with 12 bases in the middle. The CDR3 covers 14 residues. CDR3 nucleotide sequence: TGCGCCAGCAGCTTGGGGCAGAAGGGCCATGGCTACACCTTC. This gives the protein CASSLGQKGHGYTF.

The chain employs TRBV28 and TRBJ2-5, with 9 positions matching TRBD1. This CDR3 comprises 13 residues. Germline CDR1 reads MDHEN; CDR2 reads SYDVKM. V lost 5 bases, J lost 6 bases, and 4 bases stayed unmatched. The CDR3 loop reads CASSKQGAQTQYF. The CDR3 DNA reads as TGTGCCAGCAGTAAACAGGGGGCTCAGACCCAGTACTTC.

The chain is built from TRBV18 and TRBJ1-4; D gene unclear. Per germline, CDR1 KGHSH and CDR2 LQKENI. There are 15 residues in the CDR3. The V gene lost 3 bases and the J gene lost 8 bases, with 16 bases spanning the gap. CDR3 DNA: TGTGCCAGCTCACCGGGAGGGAGCACCGCAGAAAAACTGTTTTTT. Translated: CASSPGGSTAEKLFF.

The rearrangement links TRBV4-3 to TRBJ2-1, with 7 nucleotides matching TRBD2. With V trimmed by 4 bases and J by 9 bases, 15 bases remained unmatched. The CDR3 has 16 amino acids. Germline assignment: CDR1 LGHNA and CDR2 YSLEER. CDR3 region: CASSLQVRQRDGEQFF. For the CDR3, the DNA is TGCGCCAGCAGCCTCCAAGTGCGCCAGCGGGATGGTGAGCAGTTCTTC.

The sample holds one count of this clone. V usage is TRBV10-2 and J usage is TRBJ1-2, with 10 nucleotides matching TRBD1. In germline, CDR1 is WSHSY, CDR2 SAAADI. The CDR3 runs to 18 residues. After removal of 3 bases from V and 2 bases from J, the junction contained 12 bases not matched to a gene. In nucleotides, the CDR3 is TGCGCCAGCAGTGACTACGGACAGGGGGTAATGATAAACTATGGCTACACCTTC. Residues: CASSDYGQGVMINYGYTF.

The chain joins TRBV5-1 to TRBJ2-2, with 8 bases lining up with TRBD2. This CDR3 has 16 amino acids. V lost 6 bases to trimming and J lost 4 bases; unmatched junction nucleotides: 11. Germline CDR1 SGHRS, CDR2 YFSETQ. The CDR3 DNA reads TGCGCCAGCACCGGGTACGGACTAGCAGTCACCGGGGAGCTGTTTTTT. This sequence encodes CASTGYGLAVTGELFF.

The J gene is TRBJ1-5, the V gene TRBV7-9; tentatively, D is TRBD1 (6 bases). CDR1 is SEHNR, CDR2 FQNEAQ, per germline (reference sequence). This CDR3 region has 13 residues. V was clipped by 3 bases and J by 6 bases, with 9 bases between them. CDR3 sequence: CASSFGGSQPQHF. CDR3 nucleotide sequence: TGTGCCAGCAGCTTCGGGGGCAGTCAGCCCCAGCATTTT.

This clone has only a few counts. V and J are TRBV5-4 and TRBJ2-3; unclear D gene. This CDR3 comprises 14 residues. CDR1 and CDR2 (germline): SGHNT, YYREEE (reference sequence). Trimming took 0 bases from V and 6 from J, leaving 11 bases between them. CDR3 sequence reads: CASSLEVAGDTQYF. CDR3 coding DNA: TGTGCCAGCAGCTTGGAGGTAGCCGGGGATACGCAGTATTTT.